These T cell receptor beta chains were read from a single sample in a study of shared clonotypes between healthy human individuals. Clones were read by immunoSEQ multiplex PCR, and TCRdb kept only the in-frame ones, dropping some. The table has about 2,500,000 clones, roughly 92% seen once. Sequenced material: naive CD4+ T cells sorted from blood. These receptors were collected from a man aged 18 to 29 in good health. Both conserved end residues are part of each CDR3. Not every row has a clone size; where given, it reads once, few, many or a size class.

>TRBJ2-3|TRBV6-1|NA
CASSDRGWAQYF
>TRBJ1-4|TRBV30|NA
CAWSTGTGSEKLFF
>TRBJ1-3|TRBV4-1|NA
CASSPSRTVSGNTIYF
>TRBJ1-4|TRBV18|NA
CASSPGTQNEKLFF
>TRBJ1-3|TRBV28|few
CASSGTANGNTIYF
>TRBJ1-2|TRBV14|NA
CASSRNRGLGYTF
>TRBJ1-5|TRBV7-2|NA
CASSLEPGPEHF
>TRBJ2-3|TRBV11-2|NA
CASSLNSGGTDTQYF
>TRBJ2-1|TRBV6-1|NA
CASTSRGFSYNEQFF
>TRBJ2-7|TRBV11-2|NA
CASSFGTWGAEQYF
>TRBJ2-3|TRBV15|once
CATNDRGTDTQYF
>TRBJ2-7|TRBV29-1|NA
CSVGTGQNYEQYF
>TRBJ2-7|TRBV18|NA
CASSPNPPDRGYEQYF
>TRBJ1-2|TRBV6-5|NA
CASINRGLGYGYTF
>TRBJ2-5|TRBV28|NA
CASVGGGLSQETQYF
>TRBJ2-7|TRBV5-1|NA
CASSFDGVPYEQYF
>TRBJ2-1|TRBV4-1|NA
CASSQTGTSGWAVFYNEQFF
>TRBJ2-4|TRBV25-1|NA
CASSDRVRSTDIQYF
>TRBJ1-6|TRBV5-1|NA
CASSPDRGSPLHF
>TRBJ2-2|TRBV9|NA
CASSQAGDVGELFF
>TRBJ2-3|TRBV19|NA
CASSIQGADTQYF
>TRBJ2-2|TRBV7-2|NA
CASSSSGTNTGELFF
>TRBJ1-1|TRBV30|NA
CAWSAQGGTEAFF
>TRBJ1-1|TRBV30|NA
CACRRDEYTEAFF
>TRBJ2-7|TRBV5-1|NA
CASSLEGQGQSYEQYF
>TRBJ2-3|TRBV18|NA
CASSPLTSGNSDTQYF
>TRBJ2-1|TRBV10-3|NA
CAITSGGSSYNEQFF